The 5 T cell receptor beta chains below were found in one sample sequenced in a study of cytotoxic CD8 clonotypes in ibrutinib-treated CLL. The assay was immunoSEQ multiplex PCR, and TCRdb's table has in-frame clones only and misses some. The sample records 100,000 to 150,000 clones, 80% to 90% being singletons. Material: PBMCs, obtained after 24 months of ibrutinib treatment. Receptors were obtained from a human donor with chronic lymphocytic leukemia.

This chain uses TRBV5-8 with TRBJ1-1; tentatively, D is TRBD1 (6 bases). The germline V gene has CDR1 SGHTS and CDR2 YDEGEE. Trimming stripped 5 bases from V and 1 base from J, with 15 bases between. The CDR3 has 15 residues. CDR3 residues: CASRHRNRANTEAFF. The CDR3 coding sequence is TGTGCCAGCAGACACCGGAACAGGGCGAACACTGAAGCTTTCTTT.

The chain links TRBV9 to TRBJ2-5; 7 bases are a match to TRBD1. After removal of 0 bases from V and 2 bases from J, the junction contained 19 bases not matched to a gene. Per germline, CDR1 SGDLS and CDR2 YYNGEE. The CDR3 loop spans 20 amino acids. CDR3 DNA: TGTGCCAGCAGCGTAGCCACACCCGGGACAGCCTCCGGAGAACAAGAGACCCAGTACTTC. It yields the protein CASSVATPGTASGEQETQYF.

This chain links TRBV27 with TRBJ1-4; D call uncertain. V was pared by 2 bases and J by 3 bases, with 7 bases between. This CDR3 region has 14 residues. CDR1 MNHEY and CDR2 SMNVEV come from the germline V gene (reference sequence). The CDR3 sequence: CASSLERPNEKLFF. The CDR3 DNA follows: TGTGCCAGCAGTTTAGAACGGCCTAATGAAAAACTGTTTTTT.

There are a few counts of this clone. This chain uses TRBV10-2 with TRBJ2-7, with TRBD2 matching 7 bases. CDR1 is WSHSY and CDR2 is SAAADI in the germline V gene. V trimming: 3 bases; J trimming: 3 bases; junction bases outside the gene matches: 8. There are 15 residues in the CDR3. For the CDR3, the DNA is TGCGCCAGCAGTGATGGACTAGGAGGGGTCTACGAGCAGTACTTC. This sequence encodes CASSDGLGGVYEQYF.

The chain uses TRBV5-6 and TRBJ2-7, with D perhaps TRBD1 or TRBD2 (5 bases each). Trimming stripped 4 bases from V and 2 bases from J, with 19 bases between. The CDR3 extends over 16 amino acids. CDR1 and CDR2 from the germline V gene are SGHDT and YYEEEE. The CDR3 coding sequence is TGTGCCAGCAGCCGCATAACCGGGACGGCTGCCTACGAGCAGTACTTC. As protein: CASSRITGTAAYEQYF.